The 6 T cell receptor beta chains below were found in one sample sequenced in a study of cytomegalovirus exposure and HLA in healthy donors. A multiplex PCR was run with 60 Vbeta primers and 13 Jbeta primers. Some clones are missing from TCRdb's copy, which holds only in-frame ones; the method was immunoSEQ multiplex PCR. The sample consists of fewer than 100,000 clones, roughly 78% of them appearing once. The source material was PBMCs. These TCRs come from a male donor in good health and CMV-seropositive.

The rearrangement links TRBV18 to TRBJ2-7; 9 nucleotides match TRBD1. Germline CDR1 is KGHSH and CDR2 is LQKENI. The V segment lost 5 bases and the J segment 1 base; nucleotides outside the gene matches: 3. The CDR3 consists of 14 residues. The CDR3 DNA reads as TGTGCCAGCTCAGCCGGGACAGGGTCCTACGAGCAGTACTTC. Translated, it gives CASSAGTGSYEQYF.

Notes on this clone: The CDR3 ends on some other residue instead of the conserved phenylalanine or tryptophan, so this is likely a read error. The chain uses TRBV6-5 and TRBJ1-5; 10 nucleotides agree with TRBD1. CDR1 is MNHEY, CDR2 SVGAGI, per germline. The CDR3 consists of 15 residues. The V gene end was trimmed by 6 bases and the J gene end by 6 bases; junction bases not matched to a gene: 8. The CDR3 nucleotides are TGTGCCAGCAGACCCGACAGGGGGCTTCGTCAGCCCCAGCATCTT. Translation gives CASRPDRGLRQPQHL.

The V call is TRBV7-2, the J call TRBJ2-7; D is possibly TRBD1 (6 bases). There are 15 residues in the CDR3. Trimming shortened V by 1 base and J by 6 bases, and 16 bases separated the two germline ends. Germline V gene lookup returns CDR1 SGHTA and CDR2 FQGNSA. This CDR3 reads CASSLEGRGGTEQYF. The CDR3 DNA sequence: TGTGCCAGCAGCTTAGAAGGCAGGGGCGGAACCGAGCAGTACTTC.

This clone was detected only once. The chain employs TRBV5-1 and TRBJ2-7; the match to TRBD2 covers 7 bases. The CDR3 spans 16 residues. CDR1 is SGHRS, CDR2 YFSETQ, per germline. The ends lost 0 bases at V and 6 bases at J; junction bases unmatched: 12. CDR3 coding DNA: TGCGCCAGCAGCTTGGAACTAGCGTCCACCCGGATCGAGCAGTACTTC. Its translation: CASSLELASTRIEQYF.

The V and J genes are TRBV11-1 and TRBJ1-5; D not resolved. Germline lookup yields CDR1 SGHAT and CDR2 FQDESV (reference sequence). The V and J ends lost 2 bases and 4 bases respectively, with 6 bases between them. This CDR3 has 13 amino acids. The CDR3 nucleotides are TGTGCCAGCAGCTTAAATATGAATCAGCCCCAGCATTTT. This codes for CASSLNMNQPQHF.

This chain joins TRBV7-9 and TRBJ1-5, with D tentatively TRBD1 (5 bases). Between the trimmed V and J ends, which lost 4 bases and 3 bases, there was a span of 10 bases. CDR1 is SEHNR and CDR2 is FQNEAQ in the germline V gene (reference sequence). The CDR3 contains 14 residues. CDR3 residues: CASSYQGLNQPQHF. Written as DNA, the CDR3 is TGTGCCAGCAGCTACCAGGGTCTCAATCAGCCCCAGCATTTT.